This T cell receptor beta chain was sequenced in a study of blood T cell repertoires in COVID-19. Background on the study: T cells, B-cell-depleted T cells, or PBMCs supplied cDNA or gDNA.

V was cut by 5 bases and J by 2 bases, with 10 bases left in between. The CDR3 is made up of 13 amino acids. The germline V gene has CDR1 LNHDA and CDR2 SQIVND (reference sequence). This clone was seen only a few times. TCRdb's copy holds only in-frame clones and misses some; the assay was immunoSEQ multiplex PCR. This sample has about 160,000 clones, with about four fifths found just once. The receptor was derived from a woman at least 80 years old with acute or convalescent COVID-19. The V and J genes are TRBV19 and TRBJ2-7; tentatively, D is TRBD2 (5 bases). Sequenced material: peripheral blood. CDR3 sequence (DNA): TGTGCCAGTAGTCCGACCGGGGCCTACGAGCAGTACTTC. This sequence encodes CASSPTGAYEQYF.